Listed below are T cell receptor beta chains from one sample, sequenced in a study of T cells in tuberculosis. Method: immunoSEQ multiplex PCR; TCRdb's copy keeps in-frame clones and lacks some. The repertoire holds 25,000 to 35,000 clones, 85% to 95% seen once, with less than 5.5% in the top ten. The sample consisted of PBMCs. The receptors here all came from a donor aged 10 to 29 with latent tuberculosis or without tuberculosis infection. Each CDR3 is given with its conserved first and last residue. The D gene is left open where the match is weak. Some rows mark clone size as missing; the rest say once, few, many or name a class of expanded clone.

v_gene,j_gene,abundance,d_gene,CDR3nt,CDR3aa
TRBV7-3,TRBJ2-7,NA,NA,TGTGCCAGCAGCCTAGGGGCGTCGAACGAGCAGTACTTC,CASSLGASNEQYF
TRBV29-1,TRBJ2-1,NA,NA,TGCAGCGTTGTATCTCCGACTACCGACCGTTCCTACAATGAGCAGTTCTTC,CSVVSPTTDRSYNEQFF
TRBV19,TRBJ1-1,NA,NA,TGTGCCAGTAGTGTGCGGGCCTCCGGGGGGAACACTGAAGCTTTCTTT,CASSVRASGGNTEAFF
TRBV5-1,TRBJ2-1,NA,NA,TGCGCCAGCAGCTTGCGGGGGGCAACCTACAATGAGCAGTTCTTC,CASSLRGATYNEQFF
TRBV28,TRBJ2-7,NA,TRBD2,TGTGCCAGCCCCACCGGGACTAGCGGGAGTCAGTACTTC,CASPTGTSGSQYF
TRBV7-2,TRBJ1-4,NA,TRBD1,TGTGCCAGCAGCGGGGGAGACAGGGCAACTAATGAAAAACTGTTTTTT,CASSGGDRATNEKLFF
TRBV11-2,TRBJ1-2,NA,TRBD1,TGTGCCAGCAGCTCAACGGACAGGGGGCGGCATGATGGCTACACCTTC,CASSSTDRGRHDGYTF
TRBV5-1,TRBJ1-2,NA,TRBD1,TGCGCCAGCCGTGTACGGTCGGGACAGGCGATTGATGGCTACACCTTC,CASRVRSGQAIDGYTF
TRBV30,TRBJ1-3,once,NA,TGTGCCTGGAGCTACAGGAGCTCTGGAAACACCATATATTTT,CAWSYRSSGNTIYF
TRBV5-4,TRBJ2-3,NA,NA,TGTGCCAGCAGCTCCTCCACAGATACGCAGTATTTT,CASSSSTDTQYF
TRBV27,TRBJ1-2,NA,TRBD1,TGTGCCAGCAGTTTATCTGCAGGACAGGGGACGTATGGCTACACCTTC,CASSLSAGQGTYGYTF
TRBV29-1,TRBJ2-5,NA,TRBD1,TGCAGCGTCGTAAGACAGGGTTTGGGACAAGAGACCCAGTACTTC,CSVVRQGLGQETQYF
TRBV28,TRBJ1-2,NA,TRBD1,TGTGCCAGCACCCAGTCGATGGGACAGGGTTCCACCTTC,CASTQSMGQGSTF
TRBV25-1,TRBJ2-3,few,NA,TGTGCCAGCAGTGGACAGTATAGCACAGATACGCAGTATTTT,CASSGQYSTDTQYF
TRBV4-1,TRBJ1-2,NA,NA,TGCGCCAGCAGCCAAGTGGCGGGACCGAGCTATGGCTACACCTTC,CASSQVAGPSYGYTF
TRBV28,TRBJ1-1,once,TRBD1,TGTGCCAGCAGTGAGGGACAGTGGACTGAAGCTTTCTTT,CASSEGQWTEAFF
TRBV19,TRBJ1-4,NA,NA,TGTGCCAGTAGTATGAGGGCTGGTGCGACTAATGAAAAACTGTTTTTT,CASSMRAGATNEKLFF
TRBV7-9,TRBJ2-1,NA,NA,TGTGCCAGCAGCTTTAGACAGGGAGGCTACAATGAGCAGTTCTTC,CASSFRQGGYNEQFF
TRBV6-4,TRBJ1-1,NA,NA,TGTGCCAGCAGTGACTCGAGGCTGTTGAACACTGAAGCTTTCTTT,CASSDSRLLNTEAFF
TRBV25-1,TRBJ1-5,NA,NA,TGTGCCAGCAGGGACAGTGGCTCTGGCAATCAGCCCCAGCATTTT,CASRDSGSGNQPQHF
TRBV28,TRBJ2-7,NA,NA,TGTGCCAGCAGCCCTAACGCAGGGATAGGGCAGTACTTC,CASSPNAGIGQYF
TRBV11-1,TRBJ2-1,NA,NA,TGTGCCAGCAGCTTCCGTACAGCTTCCTACAATGAGCAGTTCTTC,CASSFRTASYNEQFF
TRBV5-1,TRBJ2-3,NA,NA,TGCGCCAGCAGCTTTTCCCATAGCACAGATACGCAGTATTTT,CASSFSHSTDTQYF
TRBV28,TRBJ2-7,NA,TRBD2,TGTGCCAGCAGTTCGGACATTCACGAGGGGACTAGCTTGTACGAGCAGTACTTC,CASSSDIHEGTSLYEQYF
TRBV4-2,TRBJ2-7,NA,NA,TGTGCCAGCAGCCAAGGGGTTTTGAGGGAGCAGTACTTC,CASSQGVLREQYF
TRBV6-1,TRBJ2-6,NA,NA,TGTGCCAGCAGTGCGGACAGCTCTGGGGCCAACGTCCTGACTTTC,CASSADSSGANVLTF
TRBV7-9,TRBJ2-7,once,TRBD2,TGTGCCAGCAGCATCGCGGGGGTCCCCTCCTACGAGCAGTACTTC,CASSIAGVPSYEQYF
TRBV28,TRBJ2-3,once,NA,TGTGCCAGCAGTTTTAATAGGGACTCCGATTTTGGAGATACGCAGTATTTT,CASSFNRDSDFGDTQYF